This TCR beta chain was found in a study of blood T cell repertoires in COVID-19 (dated by TCRdb to about 2020). Describing the broader study: Samples covering the acute and convalescent phases of COVID-19 were provided by collaborators in the United States, Italy and Spain. Samples were obtained from the ongoing ImmuneRACE study (first 160 participants) and from roughly 1,300 subjects provided by 6 global collaborators. Where available, HLA class I and class II types were taken from metadata supplied by the sample provider and were not determined by assay-based typing. The repertoires were made available in a free public database intended to serve as a resource for research on the immune response to SARS-CoV-2. The material from the prospective study consisted of cDNA or gDNA derived from T cells, B-cell-depleted T cells, or PBMCs. The dataset comprised deeply sampled blood TCRbeta repertoires from subjects exposed to, actively infected with, or recovered from COVID-19. The sample metadata nearly always contained a de-identified subject ID, COVID-19 status, age in years and sex.

Each collaborating institution followed its own protocols to collect whole blood in K2EDTA tubes. Collaborator samples were shipped for TCRbeta analysis as frozen whole blood, isolated PBMCs, or DNA extracted from either sample type. TCRbeta CDR3 regions were amplified from genomic DNA using the immunoSEQ Assay, a bias-controlled multiplex PCR. Under the source paper's analysis protocol: Within the assay, amplification of reference gene primers was used to estimate how many nucleated cells each sample contained. To quantify the absolute abundance of each unique TCRbeta CDR3 rearrangement, sequence reads were collapsed and filtered. For each sample, productive Simpson clonality was calculated by taking the square root of Simpson's diversity index across productive rearrangements. This immuneACCESS table, as held by TCRdb, lists in-frame sequences with V and J called but not all clones. Of the missing ones, under half trace to an unresolved V gene in checked studies; the others have no known cause. D and trimming come from the DNA, and the V and J calls and clone size come from that table. The sample has 120,000 or so clones on record, 80% to 90% of them singletons. The ten biggest clones cover 2% to 2.5% of the sample.

What the study reported, not specific to this receptor: How much clinical and demographic metadata was included differed by source and by participant, and the metadata was provided uncurated.

About this clone: This receptor's antigen is unknown. No quality values exist for individual bases; no much larger clone is one base distant.

For this chain, trimming is 4 bases at the V end and 4 bases at the J end, and the number of junction bases without a gene match is 4. The germline V gene sets CDR1 to SGDLS and CDR2 to YYNGEE. The CDR3 runs 13 residues from the cysteine to the phenylalanine. CDR3 DNA is the only sequence kept; it has 39 bases, read in frame from the first base. The receptor was derived from a woman in her forties or fifties with acute or convalescent COVID-19. Sequencing used peripheral blood. The chain is made from TRBV9 and TRBJ2-5; 7 central nucleotides agree with TRBD1. The CDR3 amino acid sequence is: CASSSRGRETQYF. The DNA sequence is TGTGCCAGCAGCAGCAGGGGGAGAGAGACCCAGTACTTC.